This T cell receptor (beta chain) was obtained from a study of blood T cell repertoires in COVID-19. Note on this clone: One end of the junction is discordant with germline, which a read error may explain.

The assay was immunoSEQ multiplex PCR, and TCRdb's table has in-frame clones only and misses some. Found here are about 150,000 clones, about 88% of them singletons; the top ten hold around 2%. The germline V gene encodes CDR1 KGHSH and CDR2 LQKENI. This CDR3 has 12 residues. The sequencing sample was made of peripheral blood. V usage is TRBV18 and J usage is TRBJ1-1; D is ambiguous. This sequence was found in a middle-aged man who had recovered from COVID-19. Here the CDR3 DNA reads TGTGCCAGCTCAGCACCAGAGAAAACGGCTTTCTTT. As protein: CASSAPEKTAFF.